The 8 T cell receptor beta chains reported below all come from one sample, sequenced in a study of cytomegalovirus exposure and HLA in healthy donors (dated by TCRdb to about 2017). Libraries were constructed by the immunoSEQ multiplex PCR assay. For the multiplex PCR, a mixture combining 60 forward primers for TCR Vbeta segments and 13 reverse primers for TCR Jbeta segments was used. TCRdb stores this immuneACCESS table with in-frame sequences only. Part of the clones is absent; in the studies checked, under half of the shortfall reflects unresolved V genes, and no reason is known for the rest. The sample has approximately 170,000 clones on record, just over 75% of them singletons. The biggest ten clones account for around 1.5% of the sample. Sequencing was done on a sample of PBMCs. These receptors all stem from a man aged 40-50 years in good health and CMV-seronegative.

The chain employs TRBV7-6 and TRBJ2-7; perhaps TRBD2 as D (6 bases). CDR3 length: 13 residues. Germline CDR1 SGHVS, CDR2 FNYEAQ. Trimming left V 3 bases short and J 2 bases short, with 8 bases between. CDR3 DNA sequence: TGTGCCAGCAGCTTCGGGGAGGCCTACGAGCAGTACGTC. This gives the protein CASSFGEAYEQYV.

As to this clone: The junction departs from the called germline gene at one end, perhaps through a read error. The rearrangement links TRBV7-9 to TRBJ1-2; tentative D call: TRBD1 (6 bases). Germline values: CDR1 SEHNR, CDR2 FQNEAQ (reference sequence). This CDR3 has 13 amino acids. The CDR3 DNA reads as TGTTCCAGCACTTTCGTAGGGGGAGGGGGCTACACCTTC. This gives the protein CSSTFVGGGGYTF.

V and J are TRBV19 and TRBJ1-1, with TRBD1 matching 10 bases. The V and J ends lost 3 bases and 2 bases, in that order; junction bases with no gene match: 9. The CDR3 loop spans 17 amino acids. Germline loops: CDR1 LNHDA, CDR2 SQIVND (reference sequence). This CDR3 is CASSMWGTGDLNTEAFF. In DNA form, the CDR3 reads TGTGCCAGTAGTATGTGGGGGACAGGGGACTTAAACACTGAAGCTTTCTTT.

The rearrangement links TRBV11-3 to TRBJ2-1; 8 bases agree with TRBD2. The V and J ends lost 5 bases and 10 bases, in that order; junction bases with no gene match: 7. Germline CDR1 SGHNT, CDR2 YENEEA. The CDR3 is 13 residues long. For the CDR3, the DNA is TGTGCCAGCAGCCAGGGACTAGTTGAGGAGCAGTTCTTC. Its protein product is CASSQGLVEEQFF.

J is TRBJ2-1 and V is TRBV7-9; the D gene is possibly TRBD1 (5 bases). With 5 bases removed from V and 10 bases from J, the gap between germline ends came to 9 bases. The CDR3 has 11 residues. Germline assignment: CDR1 SEHNR and CDR2 FQNEAQ (reference sequence). The CDR3 DNA sequence: TGTGCCAGCAGCGTCAGGACAGAGCAGTTCTTC. Translating it yields CASSVRTEQFF.

The table lists this clone with a few counts. Here the CDR3 reads CASSTTGGAYEQYF. DNA for the CDR3: TGTGCCAGTAGTACGACAGGGGGCGCGTACGAGCAGTACTTC. The gene calls are TRBV19 and TRBJ2-7, with 10 bases matching TRBD1. Germline V lookup: CDR1 LNHDA, CDR2 SQIVND (reference sequence). Losses at the gene ends were 4 bases for V and 4 bases for J; bases not matched to a gene: 4. This CDR3 has 14 residues.

This clone was counted a few times. The chain carries TRBV2 and TRBJ1-2, with D possibly TRBD1 on 5 matching bases. Trimming left V 2 bases short and J 8 bases short, with 24 bases between. This CDR3 region has 17 residues. Germline V CDR1 and CDR2: SNHLY, FYNNEI. Here the CDR3 reads CASSERFGTSVMKGYTF. CDR3 coding DNA: TGTGCCAGCAGTGAAAGGTTTGGGACTTCGGTTATGAAAGGCTACACCTTC.

V is TRBV7-8 and J is TRBJ2-1; D not certain. Germline V lookup: CDR1 SGHVS, CDR2 FQNEAQ. The CDR3 is 14 amino acids. Trimming cost V 3 bases and J 7 bases, with 13 bases left between them. CDR3 in DNA: TGTGCCAGCAGCTTTGGTGGTGCGGCTAATGAGCAGTTCTTC. Its protein product is CASSFGGAANEQFF.